This is a list of T cell receptor beta chains from one sample in a study of T cell changes during pregnancy in multiple sclerosis. Sequencing used immunoSEQ multiplex PCR; TCRdb keeps in-frame clones, though not all of them. The data hold some 110,000 clones, with roughly 90% observed a single time. The sequenced sample was peripheral blood, obtained after pregnancy. These receptors were collected from a female donor with multiple sclerosis, enrolled in a pregnancy study. Each CDR3 is given with its conserved first and last residue. Each record gives: J gene, V gene, D gene, clone size, CDR3 DNA, CDR3 protein. The D gene is left open where the match is weak. Some rows mark clone size as missing; the rest say once, few, many or name a class of expanded clone.

j_call: TRBJ2-6
v_call: TRBV10-3
d_call: TRBD1
clone_size: .
cdr3_nt: TGTGCCATCAGTGAGGAGGGGGCCTCTGGGGCCAACGTCCTGACTTTC
cdr3_aa: CAISEEGASGANVLTF

j_call: TRBJ2-7
v_call: TRBV12-5
d_call: TRBD1
clone_size: .
cdr3_nt: TGTGCTAGTGGTTTGGTAGTTTGGGACAGGGGGCGGTACGAGCAGTACTTC
cdr3_aa: CASGLVVWDRGRYEQYF

j_call: TRBJ1-1
v_call: TRBV19
d_call: .
clone_size: few
cdr3_nt: TGTGCCAGTAGTATGAAGGGAGGTCGCCAGCAAGCTTTCTTT
cdr3_aa: CASSMKGGRQQAFF

j_call: TRBJ2-7
v_call: TRBV6-6
d_call: TRBD1
clone_size: .
cdr3_nt: TGTGCCAGCAGTTACGCGAGGGACAGCGGCTACGAGCAGTACTTC
cdr3_aa: CASSYARDSGYEQYF

j_call: TRBJ1-1
v_call: TRBV28
d_call: .
clone_size: .
cdr3_nt: TGTGCCAGCAGGGGCAAACCTGAAGCTTTCTTT
cdr3_aa: CASRGKPEAFF

j_call: TRBJ1-1
v_call: TRBV28
d_call: .
clone_size: few
cdr3_nt: TGTGCCAGCAGTCGGGCGGGAAAAAACACTGAAGCTTTCTTT
cdr3_aa: CASSRAGKNTEAFF

j_call: TRBJ2-3
v_call: TRBV11-3
d_call: .
clone_size: .
cdr3_nt: TGTGCCAGCAGCCATAGCGGAGCAGATACGCAGTATTTT
cdr3_aa: CASSHSGADTQYF

j_call: TRBJ1-1
v_call: TRBV19
d_call: .
clone_size: .
cdr3_nt: TGTGCCAGTAGTGCTACAGAGAACACTGAAGCTTTCTTT
cdr3_aa: CASSATENTEAFF

j_call: TRBJ1-1
v_call: TRBV29-1
d_call: .
clone_size: .
cdr3_nt: TGCAGCGTTGAAGTGGCAGGGGCAAACACTGAAGCTTTCTTT
cdr3_aa: CSVEVAGANTEAFF

j_call: TRBJ1-5
v_call: TRBV9
d_call: .
clone_size: once
cdr3_nt: TGTGCCAGCAGCGTAGGAGGCGGGATGCAGCCCCAGCATTTT
cdr3_aa: CASSVGGGMQPQHF

j_call: TRBJ1-2
v_call: TRBV4-1
d_call: .
clone_size: .
cdr3_nt: TGCGCCAGCAGCCAAAATCAGGGGAACTATGGCTACACCTTC
cdr3_aa: CASSQNQGNYGYTF

j_call: TRBJ2-6
v_call: TRBV19
d_call: TRBD2
clone_size: once
cdr3_nt: TGTGCCAGTAGTATAATTTTAGCGGGAACCCGCTCTGGGGCCAACGTCCTGACTTTC
cdr3_aa: CASSIILAGTRSGANVLTF

j_call: TRBJ2-2
v_call: TRBV9
d_call: TRBD2
clone_size: .
cdr3_nt: TGTGCCAGCAGCGTTTTGACTAGCGGGAACGGGGAGCTGTTTTTT
cdr3_aa: CASSVLTSGNGELFF

j_call: TRBJ1-2
v_call: TRBV19
d_call: .
clone_size: .
cdr3_nt: TGTGCCAGTAGTATCCGGCAGGGTCGAACATCGGATGGCTACACCTTC
cdr3_aa: CASSIRQGRTSDGYTF

j_call: TRBJ1-4
v_call: TRBV28
d_call: .
clone_size: .
cdr3_nt: TGTGCCAGCAGCACTAGGCTGGCGGGTGAAAAACTGTTTTTT
cdr3_aa: CASSTRLAGEKLFF

j_call: TRBJ1-2
v_call: TRBV9
d_call: .
clone_size: .
cdr3_nt: TGTGCCAGCAGCGTAGACTCGTCGGGGTATGGCTACACCTTC
cdr3_aa: CASSVDSSGYGYTF

j_call: TRBJ2-3
v_call: TRBV28
d_call: TRBD1
clone_size: .
cdr3_nt: TGTGCCAGCAGCCTGACAGGGTCCACAGATACGCAGTATTTT
cdr3_aa: CASSLTGSTDTQYF

j_call: TRBJ1-2
v_call: TRBV18
d_call: .
clone_size: .
cdr3_nt: TGTGCCAGCTCACAGGAGGCCCCGACTCCCTATGGCTACACCTTC
cdr3_aa: CASSQEAPTPYGYTF

j_call: TRBJ1-5
v_call: TRBV6-5
d_call: TRBD1
clone_size: once
cdr3_nt: TGTGCCAGCAGTTCCAACAGGGGAAATCAGCCCCAGCATTTT
cdr3_aa: CASSSNRGNQPQHF

j_call: TRBJ2-1
v_call: TRBV5-1
d_call: TRBD1
clone_size: .
cdr3_nt: TGCGCCAGCAGCTTAACCGGGACAGTAACCTACAATGAGCAGTTCTTC
cdr3_aa: CASSLTGTVTYNEQFF

j_call: TRBJ1-4
v_call: TRBV6-1
d_call: TRBD1
clone_size: .
cdr3_nt: TGTGCCAGCAGGTTGGACAGGGCTAATGAAAAACTGTTTTTT
cdr3_aa: CASRLDRANEKLFF

j_call: TRBJ2-3
v_call: TRBV7-2
d_call: .
clone_size: .
cdr3_nt: TGTGCCAGCAACCTCAGGGGGGTTGTCGCAGATACGCAGTATTTT
cdr3_aa: CASNLRGVVADTQYF

j_call: TRBJ2-1
v_call: TRBV7-2
d_call: TRBD2
clone_size: .
cdr3_nt: TGTGCCAGCAGCATTGAGGGGAGGGATGAGCAGTTCTTC
cdr3_aa: CASSIEGRDEQFF

j_call: TRBJ2-4
v_call: TRBV2
d_call: .
clone_size: once
cdr3_nt: TGTGCCAGCAGTGAAGGCCTGGCGGTTCAGTACTTC
cdr3_aa: CASSEGLAVQYF

j_call: TRBJ2-1
v_call: TRBV6-1
d_call: TRBD2
clone_size: .
cdr3_nt: TGTGCCAGCACTCCTAGCGGGAGGTACAATGAGCAGTTCTTC
cdr3_aa: CASTPSGRYNEQFF

j_call: TRBJ1-2
v_call: TRBV9
d_call: TRBD1
clone_size: .
cdr3_nt: TGTGCCAGCAGCGTAGGGATAGGGGACAGTAGTTCCTATGGCTACACCTTC
cdr3_aa: CASSVGIGDSSSYGYTF

j_call: TRBJ2-1
v_call: TRBV2
d_call: .
clone_size: .
cdr3_nt: TGTGCCAGCAGTTTTACCGGGGAAGAGCAGTTCTTC
cdr3_aa: CASSFTGEEQFF

j_call: TRBJ2-7
v_call: TRBV27
d_call: .
clone_size: .
cdr3_nt: TGTGCCAGCAGTTTGGTGGGAGGCGAGCAGTACTTC
cdr3_aa: CASSLVGGEQYF

j_call: TRBJ1-1
v_call: TRBV6-1
d_call: TRBD1
clone_size: .
cdr3_nt: TGTGCCTTTCGGACAGGGGATATGAACACTGAAGCTTTCTTT
cdr3_aa: CAFRTGDMNTEAFF

j_call: TRBJ2-7
v_call: TRBV2
d_call: .
clone_size: .
cdr3_nt: TGTGCCACGACAGTAACTCGCGACGAGCAGTACTTC
cdr3_aa: CATTVTRDEQYF

j_call: TRBJ2-7
v_call: TRBV11-2
d_call: .
clone_size: .
cdr3_nt: TGTGCCAGCAGCTTAGCGGTCGGCGGACTCATCTCCTACGAGCAGTACTTC
cdr3_aa: CASSLAVGGLISYEQYF

j_call: TRBJ1-1
v_call: TRBV6-5
d_call: .
clone_size: .
cdr3_nt: TGTGCCAGCAGATCGTACACTGAAGCTTTCTTT
cdr3_aa: CASRSYTEAFF

j_call: TRBJ1-2
v_call: TRBV7-9
d_call: TRBD1
clone_size: .
cdr3_nt: TGTGCCAGCAGCTCTCCGGGACAGGGGAGGTATGGCTACACCTTC
cdr3_aa: CASSSPGQGRYGYTF